The 10 T cell receptor beta chains reported below all come from one sample, sequenced in a study of cytomegalovirus exposure and HLA in healthy donors (dated by TCRdb to about 2017). Library generation was performed with the immunoSEQ multiplex PCR assay. A mixture of 60 forward primers for TCR Vbeta segments and 13 reverse primers for TCR Jbeta segments was used in the multiplex PCR. TCRdb's version of the immuneACCESS table is confined to in-frame rearrangements and falls short of the full clone set. An unresolved V gene accounts for under half of the shortfall where checked; the remainder is of unknown origin. The sample has about 77,000 clones on record. The biggest ten clones account for approximately 14% of the sample. The material sequenced was PBMCs. The receptors were sampled from a man aged 50 to 60 in good health and CMV-seropositive.

The chain has TRBV27 and TRBJ1-2; 8 positions agree with TRBD1. The J segment lost 3 bases and the V segment lost 8 bases, leaving 5 bases of the junction unmatched. This CDR3 has 13 amino acids. Germline V gene data show CDR1 as MNHEY and CDR2 as SMNVEV (reference sequence). CDR3 in DNA: TGTGCCAGCGGACAGGGCCTCCACTATGGCTACACCTTC. It is translated as CASGQGLHYGYTF.

V and J are TRBV5-1 and TRBJ1-2, with 7 nucleotides matching TRBD1. This CDR3 comprises 16 residues. Trimming took 4 bases from V and 8 from J; bases not matched to a gene: 17. Germline loops: CDR1 SGHRS, CDR2 YFSETQ. CDR3 in amino acids: CASSPRVGGLNGGYTF. CDR3 nucleotides: TGCGCCAGCAGCCCGCGGGTAGGGGGCCTTAATGGAGGCTACACCTTC.

The chain combines TRBV5-1 with TRBJ2-5, with 8 nucleotides matching TRBD2. The CDR3 extends over 15 amino acids. V lost 0 bases and J lost 3; bases outside the gene matches: 4. In germline, CDR1 is SGHRS, CDR2 YFSETQ. This CDR3 reads CASSLGLAGKETQYF. CDR3 bases: TGCGCCAGCAGCTTGGGGTTAGCGGGGAAAGAGACCCAGTACTTC.

This chain uses TRBV19 with TRBJ1-2, with D tentatively TRBD1 (6 bases). The CDR3 extends over 14 amino acids. V was shortened by 6 bases and J by 7 bases, with 18 bases between the two germline ends. Per the germline V gene, CDR1 is LNHDA and CDR2 is SQIVND (reference sequence). CDR3: CASRRPQGSRGYTF. The CDR3 nucleotides are TGTGCCAGTAGGAGACCTCAGGGGTCTCGTGGCTACACCTTC.

The CDR3 nucleotides read TGTGCCAGCAGAGGACAGGGGCAAGAAGGCTACACCTTC. This encodes CASRGQGQEGYTF. V gene TRBV27 combines with J gene TRBJ1-2; 9 bases map to TRBD1. V trimming: 6 bases; J trimming: 8 bases; junction bases outside the gene matches: 7. CDR1 and CDR2 (germline): MNHEY, SMNVEV (reference sequence). The CDR3 spans 13 residues.

The chain links TRBV5-6 to TRBJ2-4; tentative D call: TRBD1 (6 bases). CDR3 length: 15 residues. Germline V lookup: CDR1 SGHDT, CDR2 YYEEEE. V was trimmed by 3 bases and J by 7 bases, leaving 17 bases between them. CDR3 nucleotide sequence: TGTGCCAGCAGCTACAAGACAGGCACCGGGAACATTCAGTACTTC. It yields the protein CASSYKTGTGNIQYF.

As concerns this clone: Distinct nucleotide sequences in the sample also encode this CDR3. The rearrangement uses TRBV5-1 and TRBJ1-2; D unresolved. The ends were cut back, 5 bases at V and 3 bases at J, with 14 bases in the middle. There are 14 residues in the CDR3. CDR1 is SGHRS, CDR2 YFSETQ, per germline. This CDR3 is CASRRDPSDYGYTF. In nucleotides, the CDR3 is TGCGCCAGCAGGCGGGATCCATCGGACTATGGCTACACCTTC. Together with reference TRBV5-1 and TRBJ1-2, the CDR3 gives the full variable domain: KAGVTQTPRYLIKTRGQQVTLSCSPISGHRSVSWYQQTPGQGLQFLFEYFSETQRNKGNFPGRFSGRQFSNSRSEMNVSTLELGDSALYLCASRRDPSDYGYTFGSGTRLTVV.

The gene calls are TRBV6-6 and TRBJ2-2, with 9 bases identical to TRBD2. Unmatched junction bases numbered 5, after V lost 5 bases and J lost 4 bases. The CDR3 sequence is 15 residues long. The germline V gene encodes CDR1 MNHNY and CDR2 SVGAGI (reference sequence). The CDR3 nucleotides are TGTGCCAGCAGTCAGGGACTAGCATCCACCGGGGAGCTGTTTTTT. Translating gives CASSQGLASTGELFF.

The chain is built from TRBV4-2 and TRBJ2-3, with 7 bases matching TRBD2. Germline CDR1 is LGHNA and CDR2 is YNFKEQ. J was trimmed by 2 bases and V by 0 bases; bases with no gene match: 2. There are 15 residues in the CDR3. DNA of the CDR3: TGTGCCAGCAGCCAAGATGCGGGAGACACAGATACGCAGTATTTT. This translates into CASSQDAGDTDTQYF.

The chain links TRBV5-1 to TRBJ1-1; TRBD1 matches at 11 bases. This CDR3 contains 11 residues. With V trimmed by 7 bases and J by 11 bases, 4 bases remained unmatched. Germline V gene sequence: CDR1 SGHRS, CDR2 YFSETQ. The CDR3 is CASGQGARAFF. In DNA, the CDR3 is TGCGCCAGCGGACAGGGGGCGCGGGCTTTCTTT.